Reported below is one T cell receptor (beta chain). Its antigen is not yet known. No base quality information exists; no much larger clone differs at one position. The sample's time point label is to be understood as: cycle 4 day 1 (C4D1), after more than five weeks of nivolumab. Every trial patient had relapsed following autologous stem cell transplantation, and prior brentuximab vedotin exposure was what differed among cohorts A, B and C. Using a Miltenyi CD4+ T cell isolation kit, CD4+ T cells were purified from thawed PBMCs through magnetic negative selection. The trial cohort included roughly 60 patients with relapsed/refractory classical Hodgkin lymphoma, and each patient had a best overall response of complete response, partial response or progressive disease. In the multi-cohort phase II CheckMate 205 trial, trial patients received single-agent nivolumab. An independent review committee assessed best overall response using the 2007 International Working Group response criteria. Trial PBMCs were collected just before the start of nivolumab (C1D1) and during therapy at cycle 2 day 1 and cycle 4 day 1. Peripheral blood was collected in 8 mL Vacutainer Cell Preparation Tubes, from which PBMCs were isolated by centrifugation and then cryopreserved. Purified CD4+ and CD8+ fractions were prepared only for cases in which an additional PBMC sample was available. Magnetically labelled cells were removed on LS columns in a quadroMACS separator, and the flow-through was collected as the purified fraction.

This sample was included in a study of PD-1 blockade in classical Hodgkin lymphoma (dated by TCRdb to 2018 to 2021). Regarding the complete study: Nivolumab dosing was 3 mg/kg intravenously every 2 weeks, continuing until either disease progression or unacceptable toxicity. The study used CyTOF and TCR beta sequencing to define a peripheral blood immune signature of response to PD-1 blockade in classical Hodgkin lymphoma.

Summary of the overall study and its limitations: A significant rise by C4D1 was seen in CD4+ but not CD8+ TCR diversity (p=0.0027 vs p=0.16), with the rise being most apparent in complete responders (p=0.02). Lower diversity was observed in patients in whom nivolumab was started less than 1 year after ASCT, and these patients were excluded from later analyses so that confounding by immune reconstitution would be avoided. Baseline diversity similar to that of newly diagnosed patients was observed in trial patients achieving complete response, whereas significantly lower diversity was observed in partial responders and progressors. Baseline TCR diversity was reported to be lower in newly diagnosed patients than in healthy donors, and even lower in relapsed/refractory patients. The study was restricted to a single clinical trial cohort, and the causes of repertoire differences, possibly disease activity or prior therapy, were left undefined.

Genomic DNA was isolated using the Qiagen DNeasy kit from unsorted PBMCs as well as from negatively selected CD4+ and CD8+ fractions. Amplification of TCR beta CDR3 regions was done by immunoSEQ multiplex PCR with primers that anneal to V and J segments. A synthetic immune receptor repertoire was used to minimize amplification bias, and remaining bias was computationally removed after sequencing. Regarding the original processing steps: Repertoire diversity was quantified as the Shannon entropy index using custom Python scripts. Unsorted, CD4+ and CD8+ repertoires were analyzed separately, except for combined analyses in which CD4+ and CD8+ sequences were merged in silico. Clonal expansion was defined as at least a 2-fold frequency increase after treatment relative to C1D1, with a pseudocount of 0.5 for undetected baseline clones. Singleton clones were defined as clones with 0 or 1 copy at C1D1, and non-singleton clones were defined as clones with 2 or more copies. Clones expanded in unsorted samples were labelled as CD4+, CD8+ or unknown by matching protein sequences in sorted samples from the same patient. Diversity changes from C1D1 to C4D1 were tested in paired samples using Wilcoxon tests. The table comes from immuneACCESS by way of TCRdb, which keeps in-frame sequences with V and J called. Part of the clones is missing from these tables; in studies checked, under half for an unresolved V gene and the rest for unknown reasons. That table gives V, J and clone size, and the DNA gave D and trimming. Across this sample there are approximately 11,000 clones, with around 76% seen only once. The ten top clones hold about 3% of the sample.

The CDR1 and CDR2 encoded by the germline V gene (reference sequence) are SGHNT and YYREEE. Measured from the cysteine to the phenylalanine, the CDR3 is 13 residues long. Of the read, only the CDR3 DNA is kept; its 39 bases are in frame from base 1. Relative to germline, V is 0 bases shorter and J is 3 bases shorter, with 7 bases between their ends. This sequence was found in a human donor with classical Hodgkin lymphoma. This specimen was CD4+ T cells from blood, taken before the fourth cycle of nivolumab. Recombination connected TRBV5-4 to TRBJ2-7; there is no confident call for the D gene. The CDR3 reads CASSLEILYEQYF. The bases read TGTGCCAGCAGCTTGGAAATACTCTACGAGCAGTACTTC.